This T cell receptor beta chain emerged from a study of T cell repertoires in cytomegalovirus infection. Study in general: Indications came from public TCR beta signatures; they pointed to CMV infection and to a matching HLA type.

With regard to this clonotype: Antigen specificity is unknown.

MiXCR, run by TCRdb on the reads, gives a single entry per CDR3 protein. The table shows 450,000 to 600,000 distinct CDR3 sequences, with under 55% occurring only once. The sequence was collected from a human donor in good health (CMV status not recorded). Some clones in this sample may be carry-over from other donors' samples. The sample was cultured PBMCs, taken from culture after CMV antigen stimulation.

CDR3 loop: CASSITGTVPHSQPQHF. CDR3 in DNA: TGTGCCAGTAGTATAACCGGGACAGTTCCCCATAGTCAGCCCCAGCATTTT. This chain connects TRBV19 to TRBJ1-5, with 7 bases lining up with TRBD1. CDR3 length: 17 residues. V lost 2 bases to trimming and J lost 6 bases; unmatched junction nucleotides: 13. The germline V gene has CDR1 LNHDA and CDR2 SQIVND (reference sequence).